Listed below are T cell receptor beta chains from one sample, sequenced in a study of blood T cells in healthy people across ages. From the 5' RACE reads, TCRdb called clonotypes with MiXCR, one entry per CDR3 protein. The sample includes over 1,200,000 distinct CDR3 sequences, around 55% of them seen just once. The material sequenced was blood. These receptors were taken from a young man in good health. Each CDR3 is given with its conserved first and last residue. Rows give clone size only sometimes, using once, few, many, or a class for an expanded clone.

NA,TRBV6-1,TRBJ2-7,CASSEPRRVSYEQYF
NA,TRBV29-1,TRBJ2-2,CSVGILAGGFTGELFF
few,TRBV5-1,TRBJ2-7,CASSLYNVRQNYEQYF
NA,TRBV6-1,TRBJ2-1,CASSEGTGASLNEQFF
few,TRBV6-2/TRBV6-3,TRBJ2-1,CASSSVPSEQFF
NA,TRBV20-1,TRBJ2-3,CSARLVWVDTQYF
NA,TRBV16,TRBJ1-2,CASSPESGHYGYTF
few,TRBV20-1,TRBJ2-7,CSAGGTSSYEQYF
NA,TRBV7-2,TRBJ1-1,CASSLRSDFEAFF
NA,TRBV27,TRBJ1-5,CASALTGFLGQPQHF
few,TRBV10-3,TRBJ2-7,CAPMGLAGRGFTLPLSYEQYF
NA,TRBV4-3,NA,CASSQDRPAGTQYF
NA,TRBV6-4,TRBJ2-5,CASSQIAGETQYF
NA,TRBV3-1,TRBJ1-2,CASSQDLTRAGYTF
NA,TRBV25-1,TRBJ1-1,CASSPKDTIGAFF
NA,TRBV11-2,TRBJ2-6,CASSSPQGITGANVLTF
once,TRBV29-1,TRBJ2-5,CSVEPLGTGGRDSAETQYF
once,TRBV7-9,TRBJ2-4,CASRLGGERYF
NA,TRBV4-2,TRBJ1-5,CASSQASYSNQPQHF
once,TRBV7-9,TRBJ2-5,CASNSSIWETQYF
NA,TRBV2,TRBJ1-2,CASTGTSEANYGYTF
few,TRBV7-9,TRBJ2-7,CASSTNQGGEKVYEQYF
NA,TRBV7-2,TRBJ2-2,CASSLVPAGGSELFF
NA,TRBV7-8,TRBJ1-2,CASSFKIQEGRLNYGNTF
NA,TRBV5-5,TRBJ2-1,CASSLVVASNEQFF
NA,TRBV6-2/TRBV6-3,TRBJ2-1,CASSSGLAGAKFYNEQFF
NA,TRBV20-1,TRBJ1-5,CSARVSGDTITQPQHF
NA,TRBV28,TRBJ2-5,CAIWGSRYNEQYF
NA,TRBV7-2,TRBJ2-1,CASSIPGLGQFF
NA,TRBV14,TRBJ2-7,CASSQRLGSRSEQYF
few,TRBV7-9,TRBJ2-1,CASSFGLPRDEQFF
NA,TRBV7-2,TRBJ2-7,CASSSGTGVSEQYF
NA,TRBV20-1,TRBJ2-7,CSARGPGLAPYEQYF
many,TRBV20-1,TRBJ2-1,CSAEGRQGTVNEQFF
NA,TRBV12-3/TRBV12-4,TRBJ1-2,CASSLALSTVHGYTF
few,TRBV6-5,TRBJ1-2,CASSYSRVGYGYTF
NA,TRBV7-9,TRBJ1-1,CAWSEMKGIGTEAFF
NA,TRBV29-1,TRBJ2-5,CSVPSVQVSGGTQYF
NA,TRBV3-1,TRBJ2-7,CASSQDLARVPYEQYF
once,TRBV6-6,TRBJ1-2,CASTPEQVTYGYTF
NA,TRBV20-1,TRBJ2-1,CSARVPGLSYNEQFF
once,TRBV5-5,TRBJ2-7,CASSLASVETYEQYF
NA,TRBV4-2,TRBJ1-1,CASSQLRDRNTEAFF
NA,TRBV3-1,TRBJ2-3,CASSQDPGLGDTQYF
few,TRBV27,TRBJ2-2,CASQRGSLVGELFF
NA,TRBV27,TRBJ2-7,CASSSDRALYEQYF
few,TRBV25-1,TRBJ1-2,CASSESRFYGYTF
NA,TRBV6-2/TRBV6-3,TRBJ2-1,CASSYAAASFSYNEQFF
once,TRBV6-5,TRBJ1-2,CASRWGNYGYTF
NA,TRBV14,TRBJ2-1,CASSQVRGNEQFF
NA,TRBV6-6,TRBJ2-1,CASRLGAGGGRNEQFF